A selection of T cell receptor beta chains follows, all from one sample in a study of human T cells and chemical hapten exposure. A single record per CDR3 protein comes from TCRdb applying MiXCR to the RACE reads. The repertoire holds roughly 250,000 distinct CDR3 sequences, around 9.3% seen once, with 2.3% in the top ten. The sample consisted of whole blood, taken in connection with sensitization to the hapten diphenylcyclopropenone (DPC). Receptor source: a middle-aged woman with alopecia areata. Some clones in this sample may be carry-over from other donors' samples. CDR3s include the opening cysteine and the closing phenylalanine or tryptophan. D genes are given only for firm matches. A clone size is listed for some rows: how often the clone was seen (once, few, many), or a class if it is expanded.

D,J,V,size,DNA,CDR3
NA,TRBJ2-2,TRBV2,NA,TGTGCCAGCAGGGAACAGGGTGTCGCCACCGGGGAGCTGTTTTTT,CASREQGVATGELFF
NA,TRBJ2-7,TRBV21-1,many,TGTGCCAGCAGCAAAGTCGGCAGGTACTACGAGCAGTACTTC,CASSKVGRYYEQYF
NA,TRBJ2-3,TRBV5-1,NA,TGCGCCAGCAGCTTAAACTCGGCTAGCACAGATACGCAGTATTTT,CASSLNSASTDTQYF
NA,TRBJ2-7,TRBV28,few,TGTGCCAGCAGTTCACCGACCCCTTTCCTTCAGCAGTACTTC,CASSSPTPFLQQYF
TRBD2,TRBJ2-5,TRBV28,few,TGTGCCAGCAGTTCCTACCCTGGGACTAGCGGGAAAGAGACCCAGTACTTC,CASSSYPGTSGKETQYF
NA,TRBJ2-7,TRBV20-1,few,TGCAGTGCTAGATCAGTGCGGGGATCCTACGAGCAGTACTTC,CSARSVRGSYEQYF
TRBD2,TRBJ2-1,TRBV20-1,NA,TGCAGTGCTCACGGGACTACCCACAATGAGCAGTTCTTC,CSAHGTTHNEQFF
TRBD1,TRBJ2-7,TRBV6-8,few,TGTGCCAGCAGTAAAGACAGGGAACAGTACTTC,CASSKDREQYF
TRBD1,TRBJ1-3,TRBV29-1,many,TGCAGCGTTGATTCCGGGACAGTCATATATTTT,CSVDSGTVIYF
NA,TRBJ2-2,TRBV6-5,NA,TGTGCCAGCAGTCCCGAGGCGGGGACGAACACCGGGGAGCTGTTTTTT,CASSPEAGTNTGELFF
TRBD1,TRBJ2-7,TRBV12-3/TRBV12-4,few,TGTGCCAGCAGTTCCGGGACAGAGAGCTACGAGCAGTACTTC,CASSSGTESYEQYF
TRBD2,TRBJ2-1,TRBV11-3,NA,TGTGCCAGCAGCCCCCACAGCGGGAGATTCAATGAGCAGTTCTTC,CASSPHSGRFNEQFF
TRBD2,TRBJ2-1,TRBV7-2,many,TGTGCCAGCAGCTCTATGACTAGCGGGTCCTACAATGAGCAGTTCTTC,CASSSMTSGSYNEQFF
TRBD2,TRBJ2-6,TRBV6-2/TRBV6-3,few,TGTGCCAGCAGTCCCCGACTAGCGGGAGGTTCATTCTCTGGGGCCAACGTCCTGACTTTC,CASSPRLAGGSFSGANVLTF
TRBD1,TRBJ1-2,TRBV9,few,TGTGCCAGCAGCCGATCAGGGACAGTTTATGGCTACACCTTC,CASSRSGTVYGYTF
TRBD2,TRBJ2-3,TRBV6-2/TRBV6-3,many,TGTGCCAGCAGTTACCGACTAGCGGACACAGATACGCAGTATTTT,CASSYRLADTDTQYF
NA,TRBJ1-1,TRBV7-8,few,TGTGCCAGCAGCCCAGCCAGCGTACCTATAAACACTGAAGCTTTCTTT,CASSPASVPINTEAFF
NA,TRBJ2-2,TRBV10-3,many,TGTGCCATCAGTGAGACCAGGGAGTCCCCCGGGGAGCTGTTTTTT,CAISETRESPGELFF
TRBD1,TRBJ1-1,TRBV29-1,few,TGCAGCGTTCGACCTCAACAGGGGTCGCGAGTCACTGAAGCTTTCTTT,CSVRPQQGSRVTEAFF
NA,TRBJ2-5,TRBV11-2,few,TGTGCCAGCAGCTTGTCGACCCGCCAACAGCTGGCCCAGTACTTC,CASSLSTRQQLAQYF
NA,TRBJ1-1,TRBV5-1,many,TGCGCCAGCAGCTTGTTTTTGGACACTGAAGCTTTCTTT,CASSLFLDTEAFF
NA,TRBJ2-1,TRBV12-3/TRBV12-4,NA,TGTGCCAGCAGAAATTATCGAGGCAGGAGCTCCTACAATGAGCAGTTCTTC,CASRNYRGRSSYNEQFF
NA,TRBJ2-5,TRBV20-1,NA,TGCAGTGCTAGAGATGCGGCGGATCCACAAGAGACCCAGTACTTC,CSARDAADPQETQYF
TRBD1,TRBJ2-1,TRBV6-6,many,TGTGCCAGCAGTACCGGACAGGGGACAGGCGAGCAGTTCTTC,CASSTGQGTGEQFF
TRBD2,TRBJ2-5,TRBV6-5,NA,TGTGCCAGCAGACTGACTAGCGGGGAGACCCAGTACTTC,CASRLTSGETQYF
TRBD1,TRBJ1-2,TRBV29-1,NA,TGCAGCGTTGGTGACAGGGGGCATGGCTACACCTTC,CSVGDRGHGYTF
NA,TRBJ2-3,TRBV6-6,NA,TGTGCCAGCAGGCAACTGACAGCGAGCACAGATACGCAGTATTTT,CASRQLTASTDTQYF
NA,TRBJ2-5,TRBV21-1,few,TGTGCCAGCAGCCGCCGGGACAGGGGACCAGAGACCCAGTACTTC,CASSRRDRGPETQYF
NA,TRBJ1-2,TRBV6-5,few,TGTGCCAGCAGTGGTCGACTGGGCTACACCTTC,CASSGRLGYTF
TRBD2,TRBJ2-3,TRBV6-2/TRBV6-3,few,TGTGCCAGCAGCCTAACTAGCGGGAGCTATACGCAGTATTTT,CASSLTSGSYTQYF
NA,TRBJ2-2,TRBV25-1,many,TGTGCCAGCAGTGGGGACCTAGACACCGGGGAGCTGTTTTTT,CASSGDLDTGELFF
TRBD2,TRBJ2-2,TRBV14,once,TGTGCCAGCAGCCAAGGCCCCCGACTAGCGGCGAGCTCCGGGCTGAACACCGGGGAGCTGTTTTTT,CASSQGPRLAASSGLNTGELFF
NA,TRBJ2-7,TRBV11-1,many,TGTGCCAGCTGCCGGGACATCAACTCCTACGAGCAGTACTTC,CASCRDINSYEQYF
NA,TRBJ2-1,TRBV14,many,TGTGCCAGCAGCCCCGGGTACTTAACAGAGCAGTTCTTC,CASSPGYLTEQFF
TRBD1,TRBJ2-2,TRBV27,many,TGTGCCAGCAGGGGGAGGACAGGGGGCCACACCGGGGAGCTGTTTTTT,CASRGRTGGHTGELFF
NA,TRBJ2-7,TRBV6-5,NA,TGTGCCAGCAGTTACAGTGCAGGGGCGGGCTACGAGCAGTACTTC,CASSYSAGAGYEQYF
NA,TRBJ2-7,TRBV28,many,TGTGCCAGCAGTTGGGATCTTAGGGACGAGCAGTACTTC,CASSWDLRDEQYF
TRBD1,TRBJ2-4,TRBV28,many,TGTGCCAGCAGGCATCCCGGGACAGGGACGAACATTCAGTACTTC,CASRHPGTGTNIQYF
TRBD1,TRBJ2-1,TRBV4-1,NA,TGCGCCAGCAGCCAAGATCTTTCGGGACAGCCGATGACCTTC,CASSQDLSGQPMTF
TRBD2,TRBJ2-5,TRBV7-8,many,TGTGCCAGCAGCTTAGGGGCTAGCGGGCCACAAGAGACCCAGTACTTC,CASSLGASGPQETQYF